This T cell receptor beta chain was profiled in a study of cytomegalovirus exposure and HLA in healthy donors. V was trimmed by 7 bases and J by 3 bases, leaving 12 bases between them. The CDR3 is made up of 13 amino acids. Germline V gene sequence: CDR1 MNHNS, CDR2 SASEGT. The count of this clone is one. The study ran its PCR with 60 Vbeta and 13 Jbeta primers. The method was immunoSEQ multiplex PCR; TCRdb's version includes in-frame clones alone and lacks a portion of them. Of about 190,000 clones in the sample, roughly four fifths were seen once. Sequencing used PBMCs. This chain joins TRBV6-1 and TRBJ1-2; D unclear. This sequence was found in a woman younger than 35 in good health and CMV-seropositive. Here the CDR3 reads CASMMGEDYGYTF. CDR3 in DNA: TGTGCCAGCATGATGGGAGAGGACTATGGCTACACCTTC.